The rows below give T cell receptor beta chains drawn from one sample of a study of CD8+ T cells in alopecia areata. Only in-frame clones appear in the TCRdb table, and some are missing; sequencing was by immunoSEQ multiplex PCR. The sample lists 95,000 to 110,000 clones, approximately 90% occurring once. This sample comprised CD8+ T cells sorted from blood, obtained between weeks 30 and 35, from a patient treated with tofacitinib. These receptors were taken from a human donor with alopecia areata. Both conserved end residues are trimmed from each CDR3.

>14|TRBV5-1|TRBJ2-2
ASSIRQTGNTGELF
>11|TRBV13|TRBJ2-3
ASSPRLTDTQY
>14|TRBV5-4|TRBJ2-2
ASSLPGAFSTGELF
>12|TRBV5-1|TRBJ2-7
ASSLVRGSYEQY
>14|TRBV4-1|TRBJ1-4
ASSRSPLGTNEKLF
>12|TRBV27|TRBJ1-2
ASSPGQGIYGYT
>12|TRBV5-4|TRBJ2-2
ASSLSGGTGELF
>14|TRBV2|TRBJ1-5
ASSELGRVDNQPQH
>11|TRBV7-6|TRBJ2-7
ASSTGLSYEQY
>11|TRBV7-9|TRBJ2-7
ASRAGTEYEQY
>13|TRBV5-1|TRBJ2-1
ASSWGDSSYNEQF
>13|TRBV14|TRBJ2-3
ASSSPRGDADTQY
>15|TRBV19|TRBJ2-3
ASSIPLAGGVTDTQY
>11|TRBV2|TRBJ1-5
ASLGGSNQPQH
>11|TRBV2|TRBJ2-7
ASSEVTIYEQY
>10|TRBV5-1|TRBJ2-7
ASKGGLDEQY
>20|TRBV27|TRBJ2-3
ASSLNRRGASLAGVSTDTQY
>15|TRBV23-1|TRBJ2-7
ASSQSSRGPGTYEQY
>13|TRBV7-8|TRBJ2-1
ASRRTSGSGNEQF
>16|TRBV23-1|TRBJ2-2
ASSQSEQGGSNTGELF
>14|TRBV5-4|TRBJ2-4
ASSLEHGAGLNIQY
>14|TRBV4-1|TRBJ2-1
ASSQVLDGSPNEQF
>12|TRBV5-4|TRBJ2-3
ASSYRGRVDTQY
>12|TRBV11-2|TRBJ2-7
ASSVFRGSYEQY
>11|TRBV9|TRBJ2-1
ASSGGNYNEQF
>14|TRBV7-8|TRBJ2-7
ASSLEGTGASYEQY
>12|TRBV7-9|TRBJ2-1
ASSGTPSYNEQF
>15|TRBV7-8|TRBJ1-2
ASSSPAGGQGTYGYT
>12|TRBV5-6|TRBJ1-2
ASSSSVTNYGYT